Each of the 8 T cell receptor beta chains below was sequenced from the same sample in a study. TCRdb reprocessed the 5' RACE reads with MiXCR, giving one entry per CDR3 protein. Of about 46,000 distinct CDR3 sequences listed, roughly 28% are singletons. Sequenced material: naive CD4+ T cells sorted from blood. Subset meaning: naive CD4+ T cells, CD4+CD45RA+CD25-. These receptor sequences come from a female donor with breast cancer.

Many counts were recorded for this clonotype. This chain connects TRBV4-2 to TRBJ2-7; TRBD2 aligns across 8 bases. Germline V gene lookup returns CDR1 LGHNA and CDR2 YNFKEQ. J lost 0 bases, V lost 1 base, and 5 bases had no gene match. The CDR3 is made up of 16 amino acids. The CDR3 region is CASSQGQLADSYEQYF. CDR3 nucleotide sequence: TGTGCCAGCAGCCAAGGGCAACTAGCGGACTCCTACGAGCAGTACTTC.

The chain employs TRBV6-2 or TRBV6-3 and TRBJ1-1; D not resolved. Trimming cost V 3 bases and J 4 bases, with 15 bases left between them. Germline-derived CDR1 and CDR2 are MNHEY and SVGEGT. This CDR3 has 15 residues. This chain's CDR3 is CASSYEAGPRTEAFF. The CDR3 nucleotides are TGTGCCAGCAGTTATGAGGCAGGCCCGCGCACTGAAGCTTTCTTT.

A few counts support this clonotype. The genes are TRBV20-1 and TRBJ2-3; the D is unclear. The CDR3 spans 16 residues. Germline loops: CDR1 DFQATT, CDR2 SNEGSKA (reference sequence). The V end lost 0 bases, the J end lost 0 bases, and 13 bases lay between the germline ends. The CDR3 sequence: CSARDPTASSTDTQYF. CDR3 nucleotides: TGCAGTGCTAGAGACCCCACAGCATCTAGCACAGATACGCAGTATTTT.

On this clonotype: The junction does not match germline at one end; this may be a read error. The genes are TRBV5-8 and TRBJ2-1; 13 bases are shared with TRBD2. Germline V gene lookup returns CDR1 SGHTS and CDR2 YDEGEE. The CDR3 is 15 amino acids. CDR3 protein: CAGSRTSGSSYEQFF. DNA of the CDR3: TGTGCCGGCAGCCGGACTAGCGGGAGTTCGTATGAGCAGTTCTTC.

This clonotype has only one observation. The rearrangement joins TRBV10-3 to TRBJ2-7; D is uncertain. Per the germline V gene, CDR1 is ENHRY and CDR2 is SYGVKD. Trimming left V 4 bases short and J 6 bases short, with 10 bases between. CDR3 length equals 12 residues. CDR3 sequence: CAISGEPSEQYF. CDR3 bases: TGTGCCATCAGTGGAGAACCTTCCGAGCAGTACTTC.

This clonotype was detected ten times or more. The chain joins TRBV20-1 to TRBJ1-1, with D perhaps TRBD1 (5 bases). The germline V gene encodes CDR1 DFQATT and CDR2 SNEGSKA (reference sequence). This CDR3 contains 12 residues. With 1 base removed from V and 3 bases from J, the gap between germline ends came to 6 bases. The CDR3 DNA sequence: TGCAGTGCTAGAGTGGGGCACACTGAAGCTTTCTTT. The encoded protein is CSARVGHTEAFF.

This clonotype was seen a few times. J is TRBJ2-5 and V is TRBV28, with a tentative D call TRBD1 (5 bases). Germline assignment: CDR1 MDHEN and CDR2 SYDVKM. There are 12 residues in the CDR3. Trimming cost V 6 bases and J 5 bases, with 10 bases left between them. The CDR3 here is CASRRGAETQYF. In nucleotides, the CDR3 is TGTGCCAGCAGAAGGGGCGCGGAGACCCAGTACTTC. Using reference TRBV28 and TRBJ2-5 for the parts outside the CDR3, the full variable domain is DVKVTQSSRYLVKRTGEKVFLECVQDMDHENMFWYRQDPGLGLRLIYFSYDVKMKEKGDIPEGYSVSREKKERFSLILESASTNQTSMYLCASRRGAETQYFGPGTRLLVL.

The rearrangement uses TRBV29-1 and TRBJ2-5; 10 bases are shared with TRBD2. CDR1 and CDR2 from the germline V gene are SQVTM and ANQGSEA. The J segment lost 3 bases and the V segment lost 4 bases, leaving 8 bases of the junction unmatched. The CDR3 loop spans 15 amino acids. The CDR3 region has the DNA TGCAGCGTTGGGGGGGGACTAGCGTGGAAAGAGACCCAGTACTTC. It yields the protein CSVGGGLAWKETQYF. The whole variable domain, remainder taken from reference TRBV29-1 and TRBJ2-5, is SAVISQKPSRDICQRGTSLTIQCQVDSQVTMMFWYRQQPGQSLTLIATANQGSEATYESGFVIDKFPISRPNLTFSTLTVSNMSPEDSSIYLCSVGGGLAWKETQYFGPGTRLLVL.